These 10 T cell receptor beta chains originate from one sample sequenced in a study of T cell responses to AZD1222 COVID-19 vaccine. The protocol was immunoSEQ multiplex PCR, while the TCRdb copy is restricted to in-frame clones and leaves out a portion. The sample holds 150,000 to 200,000 clones, 80% to 95% seen once. The specimen comprised peripheral blood, sampled 28 days after the second AZD1222 dose. These receptors were obtained from an adult who received the AZD1222 COVID-19 vaccine.

This rearrangement joins TRBV7-8 to TRBJ2-7; D is uncertain. The ends were cut back, 5 bases at V and 3 bases at J, with 14 bases in the middle. The CDR3 has 14 residues. Per the germline V gene, CDR1 is SGHVS and CDR2 is FQNEAQ. The CDR3 region is CASSPKKRHYEQYF. DNA for the CDR3: TGTGCCAGCAGCCCCAAAAAAAGACACTACGAGCAGTACTTC.

CDR3 protein: CASRNRDRGPYEQYF. Written as DNA, the CDR3 is TGTGCCAGCAGGAATAGGGACAGGGGCCCCTACGAGCAGTACTTC. The chain recombines TRBV21-1 with TRBJ2-7; the table's D call, TRBD1, has no DNA check behind it. TRBV21-1 is a pseudogene locus. The CDR3 consists of 15 residues.

This rearrangement joins TRBV5-1 to TRBJ1-1, with TRBD1 as a possible D gene (5 bases). The CDR3 loop spans 13 amino acids. Germline V gene lookup returns CDR1 SGHRS and CDR2 YFSETQ. Deletions cut 0 bases from V and 3 bases from J, with 6 bases between. In DNA form, the CDR3 reads TGCGCCAGCAGCTTGGCAGGGCACACTGAAGCTTTCTTT. Protein sequence: CASSLAGHTEAFF.

The count of this clone is one. The V and J genes are TRBV7-2 and TRBJ1-3; 7 nucleotides line up with TRBD1. The CDR3 totals 14 residues. The trim removed 3 bases at V and 4 bases at J, leaving 3 bases unmatched. The germline gives CDR1 SGHTA, CDR2 FQGNSA. Here the CDR3 reads CASSLWTGGNTIYF. Written as DNA, the CDR3 is TGTGCCAGCAGCTTGTGGACAGGAGGAAACACCATATATTTT.

V usage is TRBV10-2 and J usage is TRBJ1-5; D is perhaps TRBD1 (5 bases). The V end lost 7 bases, the J end lost 6 bases, and 16 bases lay between the germline ends. Looked up from germline, CDR1 is WSHSY and CDR2 is SAAADI. The CDR3 is made up of 14 amino acids. DNA for the CDR3: TGCGCCAGCACTCCAGGGCGCTGGGGTCAGCCCCAGCATTTT. This encodes CASTPGRWGQPQHF.

The chain combines TRBV19 with TRBJ2-7; weak D call: TRBD1 (6 bases). Trimming took off 5 bases at V and 3 bases at J, with 11 bases between the two ends. This CDR3 is built from 13 residues. The V gene's germline CDR1 is LNHDA and CDR2 SQIVND (reference sequence). The CDR3 loop reads CASSPGQLYEQYF. Written as DNA, the CDR3 is TGTGCCAGTAGTCCGGGACAACTCTACGAGCAGTACTTC.

The CDR3 coding sequence is TGTGCCAGCTCACCACAGGGTGAGGGCAATCAGCCCCAGCATTTT. This sequence encodes CASSPQGEGNQPQHF. The V gene is TRBV18, the J gene TRBJ1-5; no clear D. CDR1 KGHSH and CDR2 LQKENI come from the germline V gene. Trimming took 1 base from V and 2 from J, leaving 9 bases between them. This CDR3 contains 15 residues.

The V call is TRBV4-1, the J call TRBJ1-2; 10 bases map to TRBD1. This CDR3 is built from 14 residues. The V gene's germline CDR1 is MGHRA and CDR2 YSYEKL. The V and J ends lost 1 base and 9 bases, in that order; junction bases with no gene match: 5. The CDR3 nucleotides are TGCGCCAGCAGCCAAGCGGGACAGGGGTTTCGCTACACCTTC. Translated, it gives CASSQAGQGFRYTF.

This chain connects TRBV7-8 to TRBJ1-6; a weak D match, TRBD1 (5 bases). Trimming shortened V by 3 bases and J by 7 bases, and 19 bases separated the two germline ends. CDR1 is SGHVS and CDR2 is FQNEAQ in the germline V gene. The CDR3 is made up of 17 amino acids. The CDR3 coding sequence is TGTGCCAGCAGCTTCCCTGGTATTCAGGGAGGCAATTCACCCCTCCACTTT. Amino acid sequence: CASSFPGIQGGNSPLHF. Looking up the rest from reference TRBV7-8 and TRBJ1-6 gives the full variable domain: GAGVSQSPRYKVAKRGQDVALRCDPISGHVSLFWYQQALGQGPEFLTYFQNEAQLDKSGLPSDRFFAERPEGSVSTLKIQRTQQEDSAVYLCASSFPGIQGGNSPLHFGNGTRLTVT.

The chain links TRBV2 to TRBJ2-2; D gene ambiguous. Germline V gene lookup returns CDR1 SNHLY and CDR2 FYNNEI. V lost 6 bases, J lost 1 base, and 15 bases lay in between. The length of the CDR3 is 16 residues. The CDR3 DNA follows: TGTGCCAGCAGCGCCCCTGGCGCCTTGAACACCGGGGAGCTGTTTTTT. Protein sequence: CASSAPGALNTGELFF.